The 27 T cell receptor beta chains below all came from one sample that was sequenced in a study of OX40 agonist ivuxolimab in advanced cancers. This table comes from immunoSEQ multiplex PCR, and its TCRdb copy is limited to in-frame clones, with some not included. The profile shows tens of thousands of clones, approximately 85% of them singletons. Sequencing used CD4+ or CD8+ T cells sorted from blood, obtained in a trial of the OX40 agonist ivuxolimab. All receptors derive from an adult with an advanced solid tumor such as melanoma, head and neck, liver or kidney cancer.

CDR3 residues: CASSLIPRETQYF. In DNA form, the CDR3 reads TGTGCCAGCAGCTTAATTCCCAGGGAGACCCAGTACTTC. The J gene is TRBJ2-5, the V gene TRBV7-3; D is unresolved. Per germline, CDR1 SGHTA and CDR2 FQGTGA. Trimming removed 1 base from V and 5 bases from J, with 8 bases in between. The CDR3 consists of 13 residues.

The gene calls are TRBV21-1 and TRBJ1-5; TRBD1 is taken as the D call from the table, unchecked against the DNA. TRBV21-1 is termed a pseudogene. The length of the CDR3 is 16 residues. This CDR3 reads CASSIRRQNGNQPQHF. As DNA, the CDR3 is TGTGCCAGCAGCATACGTCGTCAGAATGGCAATCAGCCCCAGCATTTT.

V and J are TRBV29-1 and TRBJ1-3, with D tentatively TRBD1 (5 bases). CDR1 SQVTM and CDR2 ANQGSEA come from the germline V gene. The CDR3 consists of 14 residues. The V end lost 0 bases, the J end lost 4 bases, and 10 bases lay between the germline ends. The CDR3 here is CSVEDGAKGNTIYF. CDR3 in DNA: TGCAGCGTTGAAGATGGGGCTAAGGGAAACACCATATATTTT.

This chain uses TRBV5-8 with TRBJ1-1; D might be TRBD1 (5 bases). Germline lookup yields CDR1 SGHTS and CDR2 YDEGEE. V dropped 4 bases and J dropped 5 bases, with 15 bases sitting between them. CDR3 length: 14 residues. This CDR3 reads CASSLEGMGTEAFF. The CDR3 DNA sequence: TGTGCCAGCAGCCTAGAGGGGATGGGAACTGAAGCTTTCTTT.

This chain connects TRBV7-9 to TRBJ2-6; no clear D. Germline V gene data show CDR1 as SEHNR and CDR2 as FQNEAQ (reference sequence). The V gene lost 0 bases and the J gene lost 9 bases, with 9 bases spanning the gap. CDR3 length: 14 residues. In nucleotides, the CDR3 is TGTGCCAGCAGCTTAGCGTCTTCGGTCAACGTCCTGACTTTC. This codes for CASSLASSVNVLTF.

This chain uses TRBV6-5 with TRBJ2-1; 9 nucleotides match TRBD1. The CDR3 sequence is 15 residues long. Germline V lookup: CDR1 MNHEY, CDR2 SVGAGI. Trimming took 6 bases from V and 5 from J; bases not matched to a gene: 8. The CDR3 region has the DNA TGTGCCAGCAGGGGGACAGGGAGTTATCACAATGAGCAGTTCTTC. It encodes CASRGTGSYHNEQFF.

This clone was seen a handful of times. This chain connects TRBV4-1 to TRBJ2-7; the D gene is possibly TRBD1 (5 bases). This CDR3 is built from 14 residues. The ends were cut back, 0 bases at V and 7 bases at J, with 13 bases in the middle. The germline V gene has CDR1 MGHRA and CDR2 YSYEKL. CDR3 sequence (DNA): TGCGCCAGCAGCCAAGATGTCAGGGTCGGAGAGCAGTACTTC. It yields the protein CASSQDVRVGEQYF.

This chain connects TRBV30 to TRBJ1-4; D is undetermined. V was cut by 2 bases and J by 4 bases, with 11 bases left in between. Germline V gene lookup returns CDR1 GTSNPN and CDR2 SVGIG (reference sequence). The CDR3 loop spans 14 amino acids. CDR3 sequence (DNA): TGTGCCTGGAGTACGGCAGGTATTAATGAAAAACTGTTTTTT. The encoded protein is CAWSTAGINEKLFF. Looking up the rest from reference TRBV30 and TRBJ1-4 gives the full variable domain: SQTIHQWPATLVQPVGSPLSLECTVEGTSNPNLYWYRQAAGRGLQLLFYSVGIGQISSEVPQNLSASRPQDRQFILSSKKLLLSDSGFYLCAWSTAGINEKLFFGSGTQLSVL.

This clone has only a few counts. The chain joins TRBV29-1 to TRBJ1-1; maybe TRBD1 (6 bases). The length of the CDR3 is 13 residues. Germline-derived CDR1 and CDR2 are SQVTM and ANQGSEA. V shed 6 bases and J shed 1 base, with 12 bases lying between them. The CDR3 sequence is CSVERQENTEAFF. CDR3 bases: TGCAGCGTAGAACGACAGGAGAACACTGAAGCTTTCTTT.

The rearrangement links TRBV9 to TRBJ1-1; D not certain. This CDR3 comprises 13 residues. V was clipped by 4 bases and J by 1 base, with 8 bases between them. Germline V gene sequence: CDR1 SGDLS, CDR2 YYNGEE. The CDR3 DNA sequence: TGTGCCAGCAGCCCCCCCGGGAACACTGAAGCTTTCTTT. Protein sequence: CASSPPGNTEAFF.

As regards this clone: This sample also contains other DNA sequences that code for the same CDR3. V gene TRBV6-5 combines with J gene TRBJ1-3; TRBD1 might be the D (5 bases). Germline V gives CDR1 MNHEY, CDR2 SVGAGI. The CDR3 is made up of 14 amino acids. Trimming cost V 0 bases and J 2 bases, with 5 bases left between them. The DNA of the CDR3 is TGTGCCAGCAGTTACTCGGGGCCTGGAAACACCATATATTTT. Encoded protein: CASSYSGPGNTIYF.

This sequence joins TRBV2 and TRBJ1-3; no reliable D call. The CDR3 totals 16 residues. Germline assignment: CDR1 SNHLY and CDR2 FYNNEI. V was shortened by 8 bases and J by 0 bases, with 17 bases between the two germline ends. In DNA form, the CDR3 reads TGTGCCAGCGGCCAGGTGGTCGGAGTCTCTGGAAACACCATATATTTT. It yields the protein CASGQVVGVSGNTIYF.

V gene TRBV6-1 combines with J gene TRBJ2-5; D may be TRBD2 (6 bases). V lost 2 bases to trimming and J lost 5 bases, with 15 bases between them. Germline V gene sequence: CDR1 MNHNS, CDR2 SASEGT. The CDR3 runs 15 residues. CDR3 protein: CASSERGWAGETQYF. For the CDR3, the DNA is TGTGCCAGCAGTGAACGGGGGTGGGCAGGGGAGACCCAGTACTTC.

This chain uses TRBV19 with TRBJ2-3; TRBD2 matches at 11 bases. The V gene's germline CDR1 is LNHDA and CDR2 SQIVND (reference sequence). The CDR3 runs to 12 residues. Trimming took 9 bases from V and 5 from J; bases not matched to a gene: 1. The DNA of the CDR3 is TGTGCCAGCGGGACTAGCGGAGATACGCAGTATTTT. As protein: CASGTSGDTQYF. Complete variable domain (other parts from reference TRBV19 and TRBJ2-3): DGGITQSPKYLFRKEGQNVTLSCEQNLNHDAMYWYRQDPGQGLRLIYYSQIVNDFQKGDIAEGYSVSREKKESFPLTVTSAQKNPTAFYLCASGTSGDTQYFGPGTRLTVL.

The CDR3 nucleotides read TGTGCCAGCTCACCACATGGGAACACTGAAGCTTTCTTT. The encoded protein is CASSPHGNTEAFF. The genes are TRBV18 and TRBJ1-1; D uncertain. Trimming removed 1 base at V and 1 base at J, with 4 bases between. The germline V gene has CDR1 KGHSH and CDR2 LQKENI. The CDR3 covers 13 residues.

The V call is TRBV7-9, the J call TRBJ1-3; D not certain. This CDR3 region has 13 residues. Trimming cost V 2 bases and J 4 bases, with 6 bases left between them. CDR1 and CDR2 (germline): SEHNR, FQNEAQ (reference sequence). The CDR3 here is CASSLSHGNTIYF. Here the CDR3 DNA reads TGTGCCAGCAGCTTATCCCACGGAAACACCATATATTTT.

This chain uses TRBV5-5 with TRBJ1-1, with 10 bases identical to TRBD1. After removal of 4 bases from V and 0 bases from J, the junction contained 6 bases not matched to a gene. CDR3 length equals 16 residues. Germline V gives CDR1 SGHKS, CDR2 YYEKEE (reference sequence). Written as DNA, the CDR3 is TGTGCCAGCAGCCGGACAGGGGGAAGGGTGAACACTGAAGCTTTCTTT. Its protein is CASSRTGGRVNTEAFF.

The gene calls are TRBV5-1 and TRBJ2-7; weak D call: TRBD1 (5 bases). The germline gives CDR1 SGHRS, CDR2 YFSETQ. Trimming stripped 1 base from V and 3 bases from J, with 8 bases between. The CDR3 contains 13 residues. CDR3 coding DNA: TGCGCCAGCAGCTTGATTAGGGGCTACGAGCAGTACTTC. Encoded protein: CASSLIRGYEQYF.

The rearrangement uses TRBV7-2 and TRBJ2-7; D perhaps matches TRBD2 (6 bases). The V gene lost 4 bases and the J gene lost 2 bases, with 12 bases spanning the gap. The CDR3 contains 14 residues. In germline, CDR1 is SGHTA, CDR2 FQGNSA. The CDR3: CASSSPPGAYEQYF. The CDR3 region has the DNA TGTGCCAGCAGCTCCCCCCCGGGGGCCTACGAGCAGTACTTC. Combining the CDR3 with reference TRBV7-2 and TRBJ2-7 gives the whole variable domain GAGVSQSPSNKVTEKGKDVELRCDPISGHTALYWYRQSLGQGLEFLIYFQGNSAPDKSGLPSDRFSAERTGGSVSTLTIQRTQQEDSAVYLCASSSPPGAYEQYFGPGTRLTVT.

The CDR3: CASSKEGRGSDTEAFF. DNA of the CDR3: TGTGCCAGCAGCAAAGAGGGTAGGGGGTCCGACACTGAAGCTTTCTTT. The chain has TRBV21-1 and TRBJ1-1; the table's D call TRBD1 went unverified against the DNA. TRBV21-1 is shown as a pseudogene. The CDR3 length is 16 residues.

V is TRBV18 and J is TRBJ2-7; tentatively, D is TRBD1 (6 bases). The CDR3 length is 12 residues. Trimming took off 4 bases at V and 5 bases at J, with 9 bases between the two ends. The germline CDR1 and CDR2 sequences are KGHSH and LQKENI. The CDR3 is CASSHGQHEQYF. DNA of the CDR3: TGTGCCAGCTCACACGGACAGCACGAGCAGTACTTC.

This chain connects TRBV19 to TRBJ2-5, with D possibly being TRBD1 or TRBD2 (5 bases each). The CDR3 is made up of 15 amino acids. With 2 bases removed from V and 1 base from J, the gap between germline ends came to 11 bases. Germline V CDR1 and CDR2: LNHDA, SQIVND (reference sequence). CDR3 residues: CASSIQRGFQETQYF. The CDR3 bases are TGTGCCAGTAGTATACAGAGGGGATTCCAAGAGACCCAGTACTTC.

This CDR3 is CASSLFATSASTDTQYF. CDR3 nucleotides: TGTGCCAGCAGCTTGTTCGCTACTAGCGCTAGCACAGATACGCAGTATTTT. The V and J genes are TRBV5-8 and TRBJ2-3; 7 bases line up with TRBD2. CDR1 SGHTS and CDR2 YDEGEE come from the germline V gene. The CDR3 is made up of 17 amino acids. The V and J ends lost 1 base and 0 bases, in that order; junction bases with no gene match: 8.

The rearrangement uses TRBV7-8 and TRBJ2-2, with D unclear. The CDR3 has 12 amino acids. The germline V gene has CDR1 SGHVS and CDR2 FQNEAQ. V shed 1 base and J shed 7 bases, with 4 bases lying between them. The CDR3 loop is CASSLGLGELFF. The CDR3 region has the DNA TGTGCCAGCAGCTTAGGTCTCGGGGAGCTGTTTTTT.

This sequence joins TRBV15 and TRBJ2-1; 9 nucleotides agree with TRBD2. This CDR3 contains 16 residues. The V and J ends lost 5 bases and 7 bases, in that order; junction bases with no gene match: 12. In germline, CDR1 is LNHNV, CDR2 YYDKDF (reference sequence). For the CDR3, the DNA is TGTGCCACCAGCGTCGGCGGGAGGGCCGTGCAGAATGAGCAGTTCTTC. This codes for CATSVGGRAVQNEQFF.

In this sample, this clone turned up once. The V and J genes are TRBV5-1 and TRBJ1-1; 8 nucleotides match TRBD1. V shed 0 bases, J shed 1 base, and the junction held 2 bases outside the gene matches. The CDR3 has 15 residues. Germline CDR1 and CDR2: SGHRS and YFSETQ. CDR3 region: CASSLAGTGNTEAFF. DNA of the CDR3: TGCGCCAGCAGCTTGGCAGGGACAGGGAACACTGAAGCTTTCTTT.

V and J are TRBV5-1 and TRBJ2-1; D may be TRBD1 (6 bases). The CDR3 is 17 residues long. Germline CDR1 and CDR2: SGHRS and YFSETQ. Trimming took off 0 bases at V and 6 bases at J, with 19 bases between the two ends. The CDR3 loop is CASSLGAGTRYSNEQFF. The CDR3 DNA reads TGCGCCAGCAGCTTGGGAGCTGGGACACGCTACTCCAATGAGCAGTTCTTC.